Listed below are T cell receptor beta chains from one sample, sequenced in a study of blood T cells in healthy people across ages. Via MiXCR, TCRdb re-called the 5' RACE reads, giving one row per CDR3 protein. Here the sample spans 1.5 million to 2 million distinct CDR3 sequences, about 50% being singletons. The sequencing sample was made of blood. Source of these receptors: a woman aged 40 to 49 in good health. The CDR3 runs from the conserved cysteine through the conserved F or W. Each record gives: V gene, J gene, D gene, clone size, CDR3 protein, CDR3 DNA. D genes are given only for firm matches. Rows give clone size only sometimes, using once, few, many, or a class for an expanded clone.

TRBV6-5	TRBJ2-5	TRBD2	-	CASSYFRGVRETQYF	TGTGCCAGCAGTTACTTCCGGGGGGTGCGAGAGACCCAGTACTTC
TRBV9	TRBJ1-1	-	-	CASSPIPGVNTEAFF	TGTGCCAGCAGCCCAATACCGGGGGTGAACACTGAAGCTTTCTTT
TRBV12-3/TRBV12-4	TRBJ2-6	TRBD1	-	CASRGQGASGANVLTF	TGTGCCAGCAGGGGACAGGGGGCGTCTGGGGCCAACGTCCTGACTTTC
TRBV5-1	TRBJ2-5	-	few	CASTSRPGGGQETQYF	TGCGCCAGCACCTCAAGACCCGGAGGAGGGCAAGAGACCCAGTACTTC
TRBV6-5	TRBJ2-7	-	few	CASNIDGSSYEQYF	TGTGCCAGCAACATCGACGGAAGCTCCTACGAGCAGTACTTC
TRBV28	TRBJ2-3	TRBD2	once	CASRRGTSGVKDTQYF	TGTGCCAGCAGGCGCGGGACTAGCGGGGTTAAAGATACGCAGTATTTT
TRBV4-1	TRBJ2-1	TRBD2	few	CASSQEPSGGRNEQFF	TGCGCCAGCAGCCAAGAACCTAGCGGGGGTCGAAATGAGCAGTTCTTC
TRBV20-1	TRBJ1-2	-	-	CSARTGQPNYGYTF	TGCAGTGCTAGAACCGGACAGCCAAACTATGGCTACACCTTC
TRBV7-2	TRBJ2-5	TRBD2	-	CASSLKRGGGETQYF	TGTGCCAGCAGCTTAAAGCGGGGGGGCGGCGAGACCCAGTACTTC
TRBV7-8	TRBJ2-7	-	-	CASSGKIRTYNEQYF	TGTGCCAGCAGCGGGAAAATAAGGACCTACAATGAGCAGTACTTC
TRBV28	TRBJ2-7	-	few	CASSPAGTANYEQYF	TGTGCCAGCAGTCCTGCCGGGACCGCTAACTACGAGCAGTACTTC
TRBV20-1	TRBJ2-1	-	-	CSYSRSPNNEQFF	TGCAGTTATTCAAGGAGTCCCAACAATGAGCAGTTCTTC
TRBV24-1	TRBJ2-1	-	few	CATSLQDNEQFF	TGTGCCACCAGTCTTCAAGACAATGAGCAGTTCTTC
TRBV4-1	TRBJ1-2	TRBD1	few	CASSHRGTGGSGGYTF	TGCGCCAGCAGCCATCGCGGGACAGGGGGCTCTGGGGGCTACACCTTC
TRBV20-1	TRBJ1-5	-	-	CSARWGGFKSNQPQHF	TGCAGTGCTAGATGGGGAGGGTTTAAGAGCAATCAGCCCCAGCATTTT
TRBV12-3/TRBV12-4	TRBJ2-1	TRBD2	few	CASSFPLAGRDNEQFF	TGTGCCAGCAGTTTTCCCCTTGCAGGGAGGGACAATGAGCAGTTCTTC
TRBV14	TRBJ2-5	TRBD1	-	CASSQGGRGRQETQYF	TGTGCCAGCAGCCAAGGTGGCAGGGGGCGTCAAGAGACCCAGTACTTC
TRBV6-2/TRBV6-3	TRBJ2-4	TRBD2	-	CASRSPTGGRDIQYF	TGTGCCAGCAGATCCCCTACGGGGGGTAGGGACATTCAGTACTTC
TRBV27	TRBJ2-3	TRBD2	once	CASSPGTDSLALAGRSTDTQYF	TGTGCCAGCAGCCCAGGGACAGACTCCCTCGCACTAGCGGGTAGGAGCACAGATACGCAGTATTTT
TRBV6-2/TRBV6-3	TRBJ2-1	-	few	CASTKLGNEQFF	TGTGCCAGCACTAAACTAGGGAATGAGCAGTTCTTC
TRBV29-1	TRBJ1-1	TRBD1	-	CSVGPGQETEAFF	TGCAGCGTTGGCCCGGGACAGGAGACTGAAGCTTTCTTT
TRBV11-2	TRBJ2-7	-	-	CASSFRGGRQGHYEQYF	TGTGCCAGCAGCTTCCGGGGGGGTCGACAGGGCCACTACGAGCAGTACTTC
TRBV12-3/TRBV12-4	TRBJ2-2	-	-	CASRRRGDTGELFF	TGTGCCAGCAGGCGTAGGGGAGACACCGGGGAGCTGTTTTTT
TRBV11-2	TRBJ1-1	TRBD1	-	CACSLGQGDTEAFF	TGTGCCTGCAGCTTAGGACAGGGGGACACTGAAGCTTTCTTT
TRBV28	TRBJ1-2	-	-	CASSLRTRILRGYTF	TGTGCCAGCAGTTTACGGACCCGGATTTTACGTGGCTACACCTTC
TRBV7-9	TRBJ2-5	-	-	CASSLGSGVQETQYF	TGTGCCAGCAGTTTGGGTTCGGGGGTCCAAGAGACCCAGTACTTC